One and the same sample provided the 8 T cell receptor beta chains below, sequenced in a study of T cells in Graves' hyperthyroidism and ophthalmopathy. Amplified TCR beta CDR3 regions came from RNA transcripts. A set of HTBI primers served as the primers for a first-round RT-PCR of the TCR CDR3. One entry per CDR3 protein, called by TCRdb with MiXCR from the multiplex PCR reads. This repertoire shows roughly 740,000 distinct CDR3 sequences, over 15% found once; its top ten account for around 8%. Sample: blood. These receptors originate from a man younger than 30 with Graves' hyperthyroidism.

This clonotype was counted many times. This CDR3 is CASFRTNTEAFF. CDR3 in DNA: TGTGCCAGTTTTCGCACGAACACTGAAGCTTTCTTT. This chain links TRBV2 with TRBJ1-1; D gene unclear. V gave up 9 bases and J gave up 1 base, with 9 bases separating them. CDR3 size: 12 residues. The germline CDR1 and CDR2 sequences are SNHLY and FYNNEI.

J is TRBJ2-6 and V is TRBV4-3, with no clear D. Trimming pared 1 base from V and 0 bases from J, leaving 13 bases between. Germline CDR1 is LGHNA and CDR2 is YSLEER. CDR3 length equals 18 residues. CDR3 nucleotides: TGCGCCAGCAGCCAAGGGAGCGACGTTAGCTCTGGGGCCAACGTCCTGACTTTC. Translating it yields CASSQGSDVSSGANVLTF.

This clonotype was observed at least ten times. As DNA, the CDR3 is TGTGCCATCAGTGAGCAGGGTACCGACTACGAGCAGTACTTC. It translates to CAISEQGTDYEQYF. The chain has TRBV10-3 and TRBJ2-7; D may be TRBD1 (5 bases). The CDR3 sequence is 14 residues long. The V gene lost 2 bases and the J gene lost 3 bases, with 11 bases spanning the gap. Germline V lookup: CDR1 ENHRY, CDR2 SYGVKD.

This chain uses TRBV28 with TRBJ1-1; D is unresolved. CDR1 and CDR2 from the germline V gene are MDHEN and SYDVKM. The length of the CDR3 is 12 residues. Trimming cost V 3 bases and J 6 bases, with 8 bases left between them. The CDR3 coding sequence is TGTGCCAGCAGTTTTGGGAGCGCTGAAGCTTTCTTT. It translates to CASSFGSAEAFF.

This chain uses TRBV2 with TRBJ1-1; D might be TRBD1 (5 bases). The CDR3 contains 15 residues. The germline V gene encodes CDR1 SNHLY and CDR2 FYNNEI. V was cut by 6 bases and J by 4 bases, with 18 bases left in between. The CDR3 region is CASRWGDGRSTEAFF. The CDR3 DNA follows: TGTGCCAGCAGGTGGGGGGACGGTCGTAGCACTGAAGCTTTCTTT.

This clonotype was seen at least ten times. The V and J genes are TRBV6-1 and TRBJ1-4; D remains unclear. The V gene's germline CDR1 is MNHNS and CDR2 SASEGT. This CDR3 comprises 15 residues. Trimming left V 4 bases short and J 7 bases short, with 16 bases between. CDR3 in amino acids: CASSVVVGGSEKLFF. The DNA of the CDR3 is TGTGCCAGCAGTGTCGTGGTAGGCGGGTCTGAAAAACTGTTTTTT.

Ten or more counts support this clonotype. The chain links TRBV29-1 to TRBJ2-3; 8 bases line up with TRBD1. Germline values: CDR1 SQVTM, CDR2 ANQGSEA. The trim removed 0 bases at V and 3 bases at J, leaving 5 bases unmatched. The CDR3 runs to 15 residues. CDR3 DNA sequence: TGCAGCGTTGAAGATGGAGACAGGGGAACAGATACGCAGTATTTT. It translates to CSVEDGDRGTDTQYF.

This clonotype was counted a few times. The chain carries TRBV4-1 and TRBJ2-3; unclear D gene. The V and J ends lost 1 base and 0 bases respectively, with 14 bases between them. This CDR3 is 17 amino acids long. Germline CDR1 reads MGHRA; CDR2 reads YSYEKL. The CDR3 loop reads CASSQVPTFTSTDTQYF. The CDR3 bases are TGCGCCAGCAGCCAAGTTCCGACATTCACTAGCACAGATACGCAGTATTTT.